The clone carrying this T cell receptor (beta chain) was seen a handful of times. Its specificity is unknown. This record comes from a study of identical twins. The CDR3 consists of 15 residues. Germline V gene sequence: CDR1 MNHEY, CDR2 SVGEGT. Germline trimming cut 5 bases from V and 6 bases from J; bases unmatched to any gene: 7. Each CDR3 protein gets one entry after TCRdb re-called the 5' RACE reads with MiXCR. The sample lists approximately 670,000 distinct CDR3 sequences, approximately 6.1% occurring once. Study outcomes and limitations: Researchers caution that invariant MAIT and iNKT cells could partly confound zero-insertion analyses.

Healthy Caucasians, and only they, were the donors. The specimen sequenced was naive T cells sorted from blood. This sequence was found in a man younger than 35 in good health. The chain recombines TRBV6-2 or TRBV6-3 with TRBJ2-7; 13 bases match TRBD2. The CDR3 bases are TGTGCCAGCAGTCAGACTAGCGGGAGGCCTCGCGAGCAGTACTTC. Translation: CASSQTSGRPREQYF.